This entry concerns a single TCR beta chain. Peripheral blood and lesional scalp punch biopsies were taken from alopecia areata patients. After isolation, RNA underwent reverse transcription to generate cDNA as the sequencing template. Some clones are missing from TCRdb's copy, which holds only in-frame ones; the method was immunoSEQ multiplex PCR. Of approximately 180,000 clones detected, approximately 65% appear once; the ten largest clones hold about an eighth. This sample was included in a study of CD8+ T cells in alopecia areata. Study overall: Each day, treated patients took oral tofacitinib twice, at 5 to 10 mg per dose.

The sequencing used CD8+ T cells sorted from blood, collected at week 0. The TCR was taken from a human donor with alopecia areata.

CDR3 bases: TGTGCCTGGATCGAAGGGTACTATGGCTACACCTTC. Its protein product is CAWIEGYYGYTF. The V call is TRBV30, the J call TRBJ1-2, with D uncertain. V was cut by 4 bases and J by 3 bases, with 9 bases left in between. This CDR3 region has 12 residues. Germline loops: CDR1 GTSNPN, CDR2 SVGIG (reference sequence).